This T cell receptor (beta chain) was found in a study of T-cell memory formation after mild COVID-19. Study in general: In these data, TCR clusters were largely donor specific. Findings and caveats of the study: Whereas later expanders leaned CD4+, clones contracting day 15 to 85 showed a balanced CD4/CD8 makeup.

TCRdb processed the 5' RACE reads anew with MiXCR; each CDR3 protein has one entry. The sample lists more than 300,000 distinct CDR3 sequences, around 15% occurring once. With regard to this clonotype: Its antigen is not known.

Germline lookup yields CDR1 MNHEY and CDR2 SVGAGI. V lost 7 bases and J lost 1, with 9 bases in between. The CDR3 is 13 residues long. Material for sequencing was PBMCs or a T cell subset sorted from them (not recorded which). The sequence came from a man younger than 30 who had mild COVID-19 (a few samples of this study predate the infection). Cell type and time point are not known. The V and J genes are TRBV6-5 and TRBJ2-3; D may match TRBD1 or TRBD2 (5 bases each). The CDR3 spells CASIGDGTDTQYF. The CDR3 DNA is TGTGCCAGCATCGGGGACGGCACAGATACGCAGTATTTT.